This T cell receptor beta chain is from a study of blood T cell repertoires in COVID-19. Trimming left V 3 bases short and J 0 bases short, with 6 bases between. In germline, CDR1 is KGHSH, CDR2 LQKENI. This CDR3 region has 15 residues. Assay used: immunoSEQ multiplex PCR; TCRdb lists only in-frame clones, some missing. The profile shows tens of thousands of clones, approximately 80% of them singletons. The rearrangement links TRBV18 to TRBJ2-6; no definite D call. The source material was peripheral blood. The TCR sequence derives from a man in his 70s with active or convalescent COVID-19. CDR3 sequence reads: CASSPDSSGANVLTF. CDR3 sequence (DNA): TGTGCCAGCTCACCCGATAGCTCTGGGGCCAACGTCCTGACTTTC. Supplemented by reference TRBV18 and TRBJ2-6, the full variable domain reads NAGVMQNPRHLVRRRGQEARLRCSPMKGHSHVYWYRQLPEEGLKFMVYLQKENIIDESGMPKERFSAEFPKEGPSILRIQQVVRGDSAAYFCASSPDSSGANVLTFGAGSRLTVL.